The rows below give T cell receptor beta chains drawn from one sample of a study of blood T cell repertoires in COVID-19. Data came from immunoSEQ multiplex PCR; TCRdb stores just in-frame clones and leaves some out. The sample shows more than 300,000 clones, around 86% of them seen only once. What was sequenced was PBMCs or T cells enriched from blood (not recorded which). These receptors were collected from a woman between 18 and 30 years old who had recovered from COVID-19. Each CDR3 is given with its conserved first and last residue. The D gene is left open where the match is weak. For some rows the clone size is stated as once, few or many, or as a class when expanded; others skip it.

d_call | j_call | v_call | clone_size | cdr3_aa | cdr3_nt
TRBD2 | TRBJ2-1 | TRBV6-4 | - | CASSGLAGGYNEQFF | TGTGCCAGCAGTGGGCTAGCGGGAGGCTACAATGAGCAGTTCTTC
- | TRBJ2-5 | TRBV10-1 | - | CASSDGSFQYF | TGCGCCAGCAGTGATGGCTCATTCCAGTACTTC
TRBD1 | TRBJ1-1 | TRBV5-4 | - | CASRPGTGSQGTEAFF | TGTGCCAGCAGGCCCGGGACAGGGTCCCAGGGCACTGAAGCTTTCTTT
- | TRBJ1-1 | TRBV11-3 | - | CASSLEVNTEAFF | TGTGCCAGCAGCTTGGAGGTGAACACTGAAGCTTTCTTT
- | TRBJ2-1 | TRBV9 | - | CASSAIGREQFF | TGTGCCAGCAGCGCCATAGGGAGGGAGCAGTTCTTC
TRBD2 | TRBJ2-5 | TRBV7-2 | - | CASSYGGGQETQYF | TGTGCCAGCAGCTACGGGGGGGGGCAAGAGACCCAGTACTTC
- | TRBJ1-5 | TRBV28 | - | CASSLEGMVQPQHF | TGTGCCAGCAGTTTGGAGGGAATGGTTCAGCCCCAGCATTTT
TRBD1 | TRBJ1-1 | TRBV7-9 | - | CASSPSGGSNTEAFF | TGTGCCAGCAGTCCCTCAGGGGGCTCCAACACTGAAGCTTTCTTT
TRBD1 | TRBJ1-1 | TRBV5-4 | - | CASSWAGQSGAFF | TGTGCCAGCAGCTGGGCGGGACAGTCGGGGGCTTTCTTT
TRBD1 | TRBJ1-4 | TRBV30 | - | CAWSVQGLGEKLFF | TGTGCCTGGAGTGTACAGGGGCTTGGTGAAAAACTGTTTTTT
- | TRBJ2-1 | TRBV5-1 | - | CASTELGGSSYNEQFF | TGCGCCAGCACCGAGTTGGGGGGTAGCTCCTACAATGAGCAGTTCTTC
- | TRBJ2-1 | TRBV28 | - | CASRDIRAGGNEQFF | TGTGCCAGCAGAGATATCCGGGCAGGGGGGAATGAGCAGTTCTTC
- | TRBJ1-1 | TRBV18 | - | CASSLNPGHQNTEAFF | TGTGCCAGCTCACTTAACCCGGGACACCAGAACACTGAAGCTTTCTTT
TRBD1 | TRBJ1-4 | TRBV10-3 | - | CAISGQGAGDEKLFF | TGTGCCATCAGTGGACAGGGGGCGGGGGATGAAAAACTGTTTTTT
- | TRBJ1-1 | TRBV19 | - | CASSIGDMNTEAFF | TGTGCCAGTAGTATCGGGGACATGAACACTGAAGCTTTCTTT
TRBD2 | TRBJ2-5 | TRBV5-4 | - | CASTYAGESGETQYF | TGTGCCAGCACCTATGCGGGGGAGTCGGGAGAGACCCAGTACTTC
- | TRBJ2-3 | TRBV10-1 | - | CASSRGSGTSTDTQYF | TGCGCCAGCAGTCGTGGGAGCGGAACTAGCACAGATACGCAGTATTTT
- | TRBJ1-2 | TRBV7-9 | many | CASSLASGNYGYTF | TGTGCCAGCAGCTTAGCGTCAGGAAACTATGGCTACACCTTC
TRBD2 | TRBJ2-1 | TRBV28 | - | CASSLGLAFTTYNEQFF | TGTGCCAGCAGTTTGGGACTAGCCTTCACAACCTACAATGAGCAGTTCTTC
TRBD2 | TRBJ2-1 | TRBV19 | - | CASSIASGSPEQFF | TGTGCCAGTAGTATCGCTAGCGGGAGCCCTGAGCAGTTCTTC
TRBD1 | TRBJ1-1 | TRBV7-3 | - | CASSVFNRGPAEAFF | TGTGCCAGCAGCGTCTTCAACAGGGGGCCAGCTGAAGCTTTCTTT
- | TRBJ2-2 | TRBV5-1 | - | CASSLEGAGELFF | TGCGCCAGCAGCTTGGAGGGGGCCGGGGAGCTGTTTTTT
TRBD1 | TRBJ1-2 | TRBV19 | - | CASSLGQSTNYGYTF | TGTGCCAGTAGTTTGGGACAGTCCACGAACTATGGCTACACCTTC
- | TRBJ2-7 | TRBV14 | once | CASSQDRYEQYF | TGTGCCAGCAGCCAAGACAGGTACGAGCAGTACTTC
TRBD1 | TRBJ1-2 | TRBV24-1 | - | CATSDQTGYGYTF | TGTGCCACCAGTGACCAGACAGGGTATGGCTACACCTTC
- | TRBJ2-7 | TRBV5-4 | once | CASSLAGPYEQYF | TGTGCCAGCAGCTTGGCGGGTCCCTACGAGCAGTACTTC
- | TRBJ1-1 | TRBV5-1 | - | CASSSEPQGLNTEAFF | TGCGCCAGCAGCTCTGAACCACAGGGATTGAACACTGAAGCTTTCTTT
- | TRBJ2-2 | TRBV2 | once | CASSEVGGELFF | TGTGCCAGCAGTGAAGTCGGGGGGGAGCTGTTTTTT
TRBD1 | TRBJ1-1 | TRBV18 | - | CASSQSQGENTEAFF | TGTGCCAGCTCACAATCACAGGGGGAGAACACTGAAGCTTTCTTT
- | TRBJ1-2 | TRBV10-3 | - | CAIRESKGDYGYTF | TGTGCCATCAGAGAGTCCAAAGGGGACTATGGCTACACCTTC
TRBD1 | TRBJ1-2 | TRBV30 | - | CAWSVDRVYGYTF | TGTGCCTGGAGTGTAGACAGGGTCTATGGCTACACCTTC
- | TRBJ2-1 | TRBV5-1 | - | CASSLVTVRNNEQFF | TGCGCCAGCAGCTTGGTGACTGTACGAAACAATGAGCAGTTCTTC
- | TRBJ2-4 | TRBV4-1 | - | CASSQPGRTKNIQYF | TGCGCCAGCAGCCAACCGGGTCGGACCAAAAACATTCAGTACTTC
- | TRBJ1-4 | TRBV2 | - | CASSETRTGGEKLFF | TGTGCCAGCAGTGAAACCCGGACGGGCGGGGAAAAACTGTTTTTT
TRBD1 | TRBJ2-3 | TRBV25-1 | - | CASSARRRDRGPTDTQYF | TGTGCCAGCAGTGCCCGGCGCCGAGACAGGGGTCCCACAGATACGCAGTATTTT
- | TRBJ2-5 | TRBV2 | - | CASSDPRGTQYF | TGTGCCAGCAGTGACCCTAGGGGGACCCAGTACTTC
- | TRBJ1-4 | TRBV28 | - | CASSGFTAGTNEKLFF | TGTGCCAGCAGTGGGTTTACAGCTGGAACTAATGAAAAACTGTTTTTT
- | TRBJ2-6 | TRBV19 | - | CASSIYGAGANVLTF | TGTGCCAGTAGTATCTACGGGGCTGGGGCCAACGTCCTGACTTTC
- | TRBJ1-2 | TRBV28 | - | CASSLPEGVFNYGYTF | TGTGCCAGCAGTTTACCGGAGGGAGTATTTAACTATGGCTACACCTTC
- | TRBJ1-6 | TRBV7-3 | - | CASSFRRDSPLHF | TGTGCCAGCAGCTTCCGACGGGATTCACCCCTCCACTTT
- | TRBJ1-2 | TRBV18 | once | CASSPTLTGLTNYGYTF | TGTGCCAGCTCACCAACCCTGACAGGACTTACTAACTATGGCTACACCTTC
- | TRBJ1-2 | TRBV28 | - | CASSGGVYGYTF | TGTGCCAGCAGCGGAGGGGTTTATGGCTACACCTTC
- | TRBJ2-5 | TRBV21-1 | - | CASSKVDSGRGQETQYF | TGTGCCAGCAGCAAAGTGGATAGCGGGAGAGGCCAAGAGACCCAGTACTTC